This TCR beta chain was profiled in a study of chemoradiotherapy in HPV16-positive cancers (dated 2022 in TCRdb). Concerning the study at large: Using functional T-cell assays on cells from a couple of HPV16-positive patients, the researchers defined candidate HPV-specific T-cell clones and common TCR motifs. The study asked whether T-cell immunity to the HPV oncoproteins E6 and E7 changes during chemoradiotherapy and whether this immunity affects survival. The candidate HPV-specific TCRs and motifs were then tracked in TCR repertoires from roughly 86 patients with HPV-related cancers. The research as a whole found: In HPV16-positive patients, expansion of HPV-responsive T cells during chemoradiotherapy was associated with improved recurrence-free survival. Expansion of candidate HPV-specific clones and E7-related TCR motifs was observed in the tumor microenvironment during treatment, whereas no such expansion was observed for non-HPV-specific T cells. Only a couple of HPV16-positive patients were used to derive the functional definition of HPV-specific T cells, and the survival association was reported for HPV16-positive patients.

Repertoires were sampled repeatedly over the course of chemoradiotherapy, so clonal expansion could be followed in the tumor microenvironment. The receptor library was made with the immunoSEQ multiplex PCR assay. Drawn from immuneACCESS, this table holds only the in-frame rearrangements with V and J called that TCRdb kept. Clones are partly lost; checked studies trace under half to an unresolved V gene and leave the rest unexplained. This sample has tens of thousands of clones in its table, and about 87% of those were observed once. The top ten hold 4.5% to 7% of the sample. Concerning this clone: There is no known antigen for this receptor. Nothing much larger sits one base from this clone, and base qualities are not available.

The material was blood, obtained from a patient who underwent chemoradiotherapy. This receptor was taken from a human donor with HPV-associated anogenital cancer.

The nucleotide sequence reads as follows: TGTGCCAGCAGGGGACCGGGACAGGGCGCCGGGGAGCTGTTTTTT. This translates into CASRGPGQGAGELFF. The V gene is TRBV7-2 and the J gene is TRBJ2-2; 9 bases in the middle match TRBD1. Inclusive of the bounding cysteine and phenylalanine, the CDR3 is 15 residues long. The kept DNA is CDR3 alone, 45 bases in frame from the first base. Via the germline V gene, CDR1 is SGHTA and CDR2 FQGNSA. After removal of 6 bases from V and 6 bases from J, the junction retains 8 bases not matched to a gene.